The 18 T cell receptor delta chains reported below all come from one sample, sequenced in a study of gamma-delta T cells after stem cell transplantation. TCRdb re-processed the RT-PCR reads using CATT. The table includes around 1,300 delta-chain clones, approximately 5% detected once. Input material: gamma-delta T cells. The receptors come from a human donor. It is not recorded whose cells these are; they may come from a transplant donor.

This clone qualifies as medium-sized (0.01 to 0.1%). This chain links TRDV2 with TRDJ1; 10 bases are shared with TRDD3. V shed 0 bases and J 0 bases; nucleotides not matched to a gene: 15. CDR1 is GEAIGNYY and CDR2 is EKD in the germline V gene. This CDR3 has 20 amino acids. The CDR3 sequence: CACDTVLGDSSYHYTDKLIF. CDR3 in DNA: TGTGCCTGTGACACCGTACTGGGGGATTCTTCCTATCATTACACCGATAAACTCATCTTT.

This clone came up a few times. TCRdb records a much larger clone's protein for this DNA, with a difference at residue 6 that likely arises from a read error; the protein given is the translation of the DNA. This chain connects TRDV2 to TRDJ1; D might be TRDD2 or TRDD3, each matching 7 bases. This CDR3 is built from 19 residues. In germline, CDR1 is GEAIGNYY, CDR2 EKD. V was clipped by 1 base and J by 4 bases, with 27 bases between them. The CDR3 loop is CACDTTGFPTGAYGDKLIF. The CDR3 nucleotides read TGTGCCTGTGACACGACGGGCTTTCCTACTGGGGCTTATGGCGATAAACTCATCTTT.

The gene calls are TRDV2 and TRDJ1; 12 nucleotides agree with TRDD3. Germline assignment: CDR1 GEAIGNYY and CDR2 EKD. The CDR3 runs 17 residues. Trimming took 2 bases from V and 1 from J; bases not matched to a gene: 7. CDR3 loop: CACDILGDTGVTDKLIF. As DNA, the CDR3 is TGTGCCTGTGACATACTGGGGGATACAGGAGTCACCGATAAACTCATCTTT.

The V call is TRDV2, the J call TRDJ1; possibly TRDD3 for D (5 bases). Trimming stripped 0 bases from V and 0 bases from J, with 34 bases between. The CDR3 length is 23 residues. Germline lookup yields CDR1 GEAIGNYY and CDR2 EKD. CDR3 nucleotide sequence: TGTGCCTGTGACACCATCGGGTTTATGGGGTATACGGACGCGCCCACAAACACCGATAAACTCATCTTT. Its protein is CACDTIGFMGYTDAPTNTDKLIF.

Concerning this clone: The mismatch at residue 3 between this DNA's translation and the TCRdb protein of a much larger clone likely reflects a read error; the protein shown is translated from the DNA. This sequence joins TRDV2 and TRDJ1; 13 bases line up with TRDD3. This CDR3 has 15 amino acids. From germline, CDR1 is GEAIGNYY and CDR2 EKD. DNA of the CDR3: TGTGCCTTTGACACCCTGACTGGGGGATACGAAAAACTCATCTTT. Protein sequence: CAFDTLTGGYEKLIF.

This rearrangement joins TRDV2 to TRDJ1; 7 bases are shared with TRDD3. The germline gives CDR1 GEAIGNYY, CDR2 EKD. CDR3 length: 16 residues. Losses at the gene ends were 1 base for V and 2 bases for J; bases not matched to a gene: 9. In nucleotides, the CDR3 is TGTGCCTGTGACACGTTACTGTGGGATACAACCGATAAACTCATCTTT. Protein: CACDTLLWDTTDKLIF.

This clone was seen a handful of times. TCRdb assigns this DNA the protein of a much larger clone, which departs from its translation at residue 15; this likely reflects a read error, and the protein shown comes from translating the DNA. V gene TRDV2 combines with J gene TRDJ1, with 9 nucleotides matching TRDD3. Germline CDR1 GEAIGNYY, CDR2 EKD. The CDR3 is 19 amino acids. This chain's CDR3 is CACDNLLGDKLTYTNKLIF. CDR3 DNA: TGTGCCTGTGACAATCTACTGGGGGACAAACTAACGTACACCAATAAACTCATCTTT.

This clone was detected only a few times. This sequence is one base from a far larger clone and is likely a read error. Other DNA variants within this sample encode the same CDR3. The V call is TRDV2, the J call TRDJ1; TRDD3 might be the D (5 bases). V was clipped by 1 base and J by 1 base, with 33 bases between them. In germline, CDR1 is GEAIGNYY, CDR2 EKD. There are 22 residues in the CDR3. This CDR3 is CACDTILPLDGEHPIPTDKLIF. CDR3 DNA: TGTGCCTGTGACACGATTCTACCTCTTGATGGGGAGCACCCTATCCCCACCGATAAACTCATCTTT.

This clone is large. Other DNA variants within this sample encode the same CDR3. This chain joins TRDV2 and TRDJ1; 8 bases align to TRDD3. This CDR3 contains 16 residues. The germline gives CDR1 GEAIGNYY, CDR2 EKD. V lost 0 bases and J lost 2; bases outside the gene matches: 7. The CDR3 DNA follows: TGTGCCTGTGACACCCTGGGGGAGGGTAAGACCGATAAACTCATCTTT. This sequence encodes CACDTLGEGKTDKLIF.

This clone is large within its sample. The sample carries other DNA sequences with the same CDR3. The chain has TRDV2 and TRDJ1, with 8 bases lining up with TRDD3. The germline gives CDR1 GEAIGNYY, CDR2 EKD. The CDR3 is made up of 18 amino acids. Trimming took 1 base from V and 0 from J; bases not matched to a gene: 12. CDR3 in amino acids: CACDTLRTGGQYTDKLIF. CDR3 bases: TGTGCCTGTGACACTCTCCGTACTGGGGGTCAATACACCGATAAACTCATCTTT.

On this clone itself: A read error likely explains why the TCRdb protein, taken from a much larger clone, differs from this DNA's translation at residue 5; the protein shown is translated from the DNA. This CDR3 reads CASLKAQLFF. CDR3 nucleotide sequence: TGTGCCTCGTTGAAGGCACAACTCTTCTTT. The rearrangement links TRDV2 to TRDJ2; D ambiguous. V was cut by 8 bases and J by 8 bases, with 8 bases left in between. Germline CDR1 is GEAIGNYY and CDR2 is EKD. The length of the CDR3 is 10 residues.

This clone was seen more than once but under ten times. TCRdb shows a much larger clone's protein in place of this DNA's translation, and the two differ at residue 7, likely through a read error; the protein shown is translated from the DNA. The CDR3 sequence is CACSILTGDTRTDKLIF. The CDR3 DNA reads TGTGCCTGTTCTATCCTAACTGGGGATACGCGTACCGATAAACTCATCTTT. The J gene is TRDJ1, the V gene TRDV2, with TRDD3 matching 9 bases. The V and J ends lost 6 bases and 2 bases, in that order; junction bases with no gene match: 15. Germline V gene data show CDR1 as GEAIGNYY and CDR2 as EKD. The CDR3 length is 17 residues.

This chain links TRDV2 with TRDJ1; TRDD3 aligns across 11 bases. CDR1 is GEAIGNYY and CDR2 is EKD in the germline V gene. This CDR3 has 14 residues. V was clipped by 4 bases and J by 7 bases; unmatched bases: 7. The CDR3: CACERLGDNGKLIF. CDR3 in DNA: TGTGCCTGTGAGAGACTGGGGGATAACGGTAAACTCATCTTT.

Worth noting for this clone: The protein that TCRdb holds for this DNA derives from a much larger clone and differs from the translated DNA at residue 5, which likely indicates a read error; the protein shown here is translated from the DNA. The V gene is TRDV2, the J gene TRDJ1; D gene ambiguous. The length of the CDR3 is 14 residues. Per germline, CDR1 GEAIGNYY and CDR2 EKD. The V gene lost 3 bases and the J gene lost 2 bases, with 12 bases spanning the gap. In DNA form, the CDR3 reads TGTGCCTGTGACTCCGTTGACCAAACCGATAAACTCATCTTT. This sequence encodes CACDSVDQTDKLIF.

This clone has more than one count but fewer than ten. TCRdb's protein for this DNA is that of a much larger clone and differs from the translation at residue 3, likely a read error; the protein shown is the DNA translation. The chain has TRDV2 and TRDJ1; possibly TRDD2 or TRDD3 for D (7 bases each). Germline V gene sequence: CDR1 GEAIGNYY, CDR2 EKD. The CDR3 has 19 amino acids. CDR3 protein: CAYDTAGFPTGAYGDKLIF. The CDR3 coding sequence is TGTGCCTATGACACGGCGGGCTTTCCTACTGGGGCTTATGGCGATAAACTCATCTTT.

This clone was counted a few times. The rearrangement uses TRDV2 and TRDJ1, with 13 bases lining up with TRDD3. The CDR3 has 20 amino acids. CDR1 is GEAIGNYY, CDR2 EKD, per germline. Trimming at V came to 1 base and at J to 1 base, leaving 14 bases not matched to a gene. The CDR3 region is CACDTGQLGDTLVTTDKLIF. DNA of the CDR3: TGTGCCTGTGACACTGGGCAACTGGGGGATACGCTGGTTACCACCGATAAACTCATCTTT.

V is TRDV2 and J is TRDJ1, with D possibly matching TRDD3 (5 bases). V lost 0 bases to trimming and J lost 0 bases, with 10 bases between them. Germline lookup yields CDR1 GEAIGNYY and CDR2 EKD. The CDR3 runs 15 residues. The CDR3 nucleotides read TGTGCCTGTGACACCTTGGGGACGAACACCGATAAACTCATCTTT. Its protein is CACDTLGTNTDKLIF.

This clone was seen a few times. A read error likely explains why the TCRdb protein, taken from a much larger clone, differs from this DNA's translation at residue 13; the protein shown is translated from the DNA. The chain has TRDV2 and TRDJ1, with 10 bases aligning to TRDD3. The length of the CDR3 is 20 residues. V shed 3 bases, J shed 1 base, and the junction held 19 bases outside the gene matches. Germline V gene data show CDR1 as GEAIGNYY and CDR2 as EKD. The CDR3 bases are TGTGCCTGTGACTTGATGTCGGCGGGGCTGGGGGATAAATCCACCGATAAACTCATCTTT. Protein sequence: CACDLMSAGLGDKSTDKLIF.